This is a list of T cell receptor beta chains from one sample in a study of T-cell memory formation after mild COVID-19. TCRdb independently ran MiXCR on the 5' RACE reads; one entry per CDR3 protein. The data contain about 610,000 distinct CDR3 sequences, approximately 15% of them seen just once; the ten biggest clones take up about 8.1%. The specimen sequenced was PBMCs or a T cell subset sorted from them (not recorded which). These TCRs come from an adult woman who had mild COVID-19 (a few samples of this study predate the infection). Cell type and time point are not known. The CDR3 runs from the conserved cysteine through the conserved F or W.

j_call: TRBJ2-2
v_call: TRBV6-5
cdr3_aa: CASRKGGPGELFF

j_call: TRBJ1-1
v_call: TRBV7-9
cdr3_aa: CASSLWAWGRENTEAFF

j_call: TRBJ2-7
v_call: TRBV5-1
cdr3_aa: CAIRQAGSNTHEQYF

j_call: TRBJ2-7
v_call: TRBV27
cdr3_aa: CASRKTGGSVYEQYF

j_call: TRBJ1-5
v_call: TRBV20-1
cdr3_aa: CSATLQGIYQPQHF

j_call: TRBJ1-5
v_call: TRBV7-9
cdr3_aa: CASSTGDQPQHF

j_call: TRBJ2-7
v_call: TRBV18
cdr3_aa: CASSTGQGRYEQYF

j_call: TRBJ2-1
v_call: TRBV12-3/TRBV12-4
cdr3_aa: CASNRLAGGGYSYNEQFF

j_call: TRBJ2-3
v_call: TRBV29-1
cdr3_aa: CSAGVAENTQYF

j_call: TRBJ1-1
v_call: TRBV20-1
cdr3_aa: CSASDGGPNTEAFF

j_call: TRBJ1-5
v_call: TRBV6-2/TRBV6-3
cdr3_aa: CASSLQVYSNQPQHF

j_call: TRBJ2-3
v_call: TRBV5-1
cdr3_aa: CASSRLAPMDTQYF

j_call: TRBJ2-1
v_call: TRBV24-1
cdr3_aa: CATSDFSPRTGRNEQFF

j_call: TRBJ2-1
v_call: TRBV20-1
cdr3_aa: CSAPTGTSAYNEQFF

j_call: TRBJ1-1
v_call: TRBV5-6
cdr3_aa: CASSLLQAGNTEAFF

j_call: TRBJ2-5
v_call: TRBV5-6
cdr3_aa: CASSSGQGIQTQYF

j_call: TRBJ1-3
v_call: TRBV5-1
cdr3_aa: CASSGGQGGFGNTIYF

j_call: TRBJ1-5
v_call: TRBV27
cdr3_aa: CASSITYSNQPQHF

j_call: TRBJ2-7
v_call: TRBV7-9
cdr3_aa: CASSFAHGKKGEQYF

j_call: TRBJ2-2
v_call: TRBV6-4
cdr3_aa: CASSSLPAGGSNTGELFF

j_call: TRBJ2-2
v_call: TRBV24-1
cdr3_aa: CATSVPYTGELFF

j_call: TRBJ2-7
v_call: TRBV5-1
cdr3_aa: CASSLESLAYEQYF

j_call: TRBJ2-1
v_call: TRBV5-1
cdr3_aa: CASSSLGTGSYNEQFF

j_call: TRBJ2-2
v_call: TRBV5-1
cdr3_aa: CASSLIGAETGELFF

j_call: TRBJ2-1
v_call: TRBV7-2
cdr3_aa: CASSISGATYNEQFF

j_call: TRBJ1-2
v_call: TRBV5-1
cdr3_aa: CASSLATGNGYTF

j_call: TRBJ1-1
v_call: TRBV18
cdr3_aa: CASSPLQTRDREAFF

j_call: TRBJ2-3
v_call: TRBV6-5
cdr3_aa: CASSYSGTGTDTQYF

j_call: TRBJ1-1
v_call: TRBV7-6
cdr3_aa: CASSLKLAQDRQAEAFF

j_call: TRBJ1-4
v_call: TRBV30
cdr3_aa: CASRAGAKEKLFF

j_call: TRBJ2-2
v_call: TRBV7-6
cdr3_aa: CASSLVRLGRNTGELFF

j_call: TRBJ2-1
v_call: TRBV9
cdr3_aa: CASSVSGRASVEQFF

j_call: TRBJ2-7
v_call: TRBV3-1
cdr3_aa: CASSHDSYEQYF

j_call: TRBJ2-1
v_call: TRBV4-1
cdr3_aa: CASSSSPGTPSYNEQFF

j_call: TRBJ2-1
v_call: TRBV7-6
cdr3_aa: CASSYHETSGGYGEQFF

j_call: TRBJ1-5
v_call: TRBV4-1
cdr3_aa: CASSQDYGQPQHF

j_call: TRBJ2-1
v_call: TRBV20-1
cdr3_aa: CSADSGTSDNEQFF

j_call: TRBJ2-7
v_call: TRBV15
cdr3_aa: CATSMRSIDEQYF